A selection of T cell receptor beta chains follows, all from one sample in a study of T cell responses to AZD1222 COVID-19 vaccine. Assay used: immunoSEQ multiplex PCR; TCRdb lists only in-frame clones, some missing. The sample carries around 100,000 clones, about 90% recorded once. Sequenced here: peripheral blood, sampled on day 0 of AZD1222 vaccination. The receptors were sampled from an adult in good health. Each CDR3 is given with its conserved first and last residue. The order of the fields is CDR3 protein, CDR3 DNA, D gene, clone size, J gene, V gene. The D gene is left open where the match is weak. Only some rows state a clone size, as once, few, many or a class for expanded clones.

CDR3aa: CASSPAGLADIHEQFF
CDR3nt: TGTGCCAGCAGCCCAGCTGGACTAGCGGATATCCATGAGCAGTTCTTC
d_gene: TRBD2
abundance: NA
j_gene: TRBJ2-1
v_gene: TRBV5-8

CDR3aa: CASSRGTGGYNEQFF
CDR3nt: TGTGCCAGCAGCCGCGGGACAGGGGGCTACAATGAGCAGTTCTTC
d_gene: TRBD1
abundance: once
j_gene: TRBJ2-1
v_gene: TRBV28

CDR3aa: CASSVPSGGGETQYF
CDR3nt: TGTGCCAGCAGTGTGCCTAGCGGAGGTGGGGAGACCCAGTACTTC
d_gene: TRBD2
abundance: NA
j_gene: TRBJ2-5
v_gene: TRBV28

CDR3aa: CASAAAGITGELFF
CDR3nt: TGTGCCAGCGCGGCGGCGGGTATCACCGGGGAGCTGTTTTTT
d_gene: NA
abundance: NA
j_gene: TRBJ2-2
v_gene: TRBV3-1/TRBV3-2

CDR3aa: CASSVGSGAVGETQYF
CDR3nt: TGTGCCAGCAGCGTGGGTAGCGGAGCGGTAGGGGAGACCCAGTACTTC
d_gene: NA
abundance: once
j_gene: TRBJ2-5
v_gene: TRBV9

CDR3aa: CAWRSGRAEAGEQYF
CDR3nt: TGTGCCTGGAGAAGCGGGAGGGCCGAGGCTGGGGAGCAGTACTTC
d_gene: TRBD2
abundance: many
j_gene: TRBJ2-7
v_gene: TRBV30

CDR3aa: CASSPRASGGYEQYF
CDR3nt: TGTGCCAGCAGCCCGCGGGCTAGCGGGGGGTACGAGCAGTACTTC
d_gene: TRBD2
abundance: once
j_gene: TRBJ2-7
v_gene: TRBV4-2

CDR3aa: CASSFVGTGGGYTF
CDR3nt: TGTGCCAGCAGTTTTGTCGGGACAGGGGGCGGCTACACCTTC
d_gene: TRBD1
abundance: NA
j_gene: TRBJ1-2
v_gene: TRBV6-5

CDR3aa: CASSPRGAVTYEQYF
CDR3nt: TGTGCCAGCAGCCCCCGGGGAGCGGTTACCTACGAGCAGTACTTC
d_gene: NA
abundance: NA
j_gene: TRBJ2-7
v_gene: TRBV21-1

CDR3aa: CASSLTGGVDTEAFF
CDR3nt: TGCGCCAGCAGCTTGACAGGGGGTGTGGACACTGAAGCTTTCTTT
d_gene: TRBD1
abundance: NA
j_gene: TRBJ1-1
v_gene: TRBV5-1

CDR3aa: CASSSRGGRAIEQFF
CDR3nt: TGTGCCAGCAGCTCTAGGGGAGGGAGGGCCATTGAGCAGTTCTTC
d_gene: TRBD2
abundance: NA
j_gene: TRBJ2-1
v_gene: TRBV27

CDR3aa: CASSLIPDYGYTF
CDR3nt: TGTGCCAGCAGCTTAATTCCCGACTATGGCTACACCTTC
d_gene: NA
abundance: NA
j_gene: TRBJ1-2
v_gene: TRBV7-9

CDR3aa: CASSLSAGINYGYTF
CDR3nt: TGTGCCAGCAGCTTATCCGCCGGGATTAACTATGGCTACACCTTC
d_gene: NA
abundance: NA
j_gene: TRBJ1-2
v_gene: TRBV11-2

CDR3aa: CASSLVSWRESLTQYF
CDR3nt: TGTGCCAGCAGCTTAGTTTCTTGGCGGGAGTCCCTTACGCAGTATTTT
d_gene: TRBD2
abundance: NA
j_gene: TRBJ2-3
v_gene: TRBV13

CDR3aa: CASSETGWGAEENTIYF
CDR3nt: TGCGCCAGCAGTGAGACGGGGTGGGGGGCCGAAGAAAACACCATATATTTT
d_gene: NA
abundance: NA
j_gene: TRBJ1-3
v_gene: TRBV10-2

CDR3aa: CASSLGGGQPQHF
CDR3nt: TGTGCCAGCAGCTTGGGGGGGGGCCAGCCCCAGCATTTT
d_gene: NA
abundance: NA
j_gene: TRBJ1-5
v_gene: TRBV5-8

CDR3aa: CASSIAQTGALVIGANVLTF
CDR3nt: TGTGCCAGTAGTATAGCCCAAACAGGGGCCCTAGTAATAGGGGCCAACGTCCTGACTTTC
d_gene: TRBD1
abundance: NA
j_gene: TRBJ2-6
v_gene: TRBV19

CDR3aa: CASSLVVAGTNEQFF
CDR3nt: TGTGCCAGCAGCTTGGTAGTAGCGGGGACCAATGAGCAGTTCTTC
d_gene: TRBD2
abundance: NA
j_gene: TRBJ2-1
v_gene: TRBV11-1

CDR3aa: CASSEARERGDTQYF
CDR3nt: TGTGCCAGCAGTGAAGCCCGGGAAAGGGGAGATACGCAGTATTTT
d_gene: NA
abundance: NA
j_gene: TRBJ2-3
v_gene: TRBV6-1

CDR3aa: CASSPGQLSYEQYF
CDR3nt: TGTGCCAGCAGCCCCGGTCAACTTTCCTACGAGCAGTACTTC
d_gene: NA
abundance: NA
j_gene: TRBJ2-7
v_gene: TRBV7-9